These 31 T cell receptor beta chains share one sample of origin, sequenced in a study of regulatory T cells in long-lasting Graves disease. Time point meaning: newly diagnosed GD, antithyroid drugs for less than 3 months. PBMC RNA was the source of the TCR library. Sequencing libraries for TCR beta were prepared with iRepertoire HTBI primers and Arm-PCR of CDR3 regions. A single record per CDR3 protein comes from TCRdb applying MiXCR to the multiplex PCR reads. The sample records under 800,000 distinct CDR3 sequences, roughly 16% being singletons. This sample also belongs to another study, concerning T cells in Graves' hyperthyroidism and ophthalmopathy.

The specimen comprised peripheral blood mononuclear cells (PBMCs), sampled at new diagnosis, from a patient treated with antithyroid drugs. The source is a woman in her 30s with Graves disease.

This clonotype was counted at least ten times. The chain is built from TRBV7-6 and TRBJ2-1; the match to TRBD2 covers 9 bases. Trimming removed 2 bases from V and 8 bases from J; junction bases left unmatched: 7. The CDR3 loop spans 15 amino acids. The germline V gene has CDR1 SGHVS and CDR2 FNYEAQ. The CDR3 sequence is CASSLLGGRADEQFF. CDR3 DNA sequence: TGTGCCAGCAGCTTATTAGGCGGGAGGGCGGATGAGCAGTTCTTC. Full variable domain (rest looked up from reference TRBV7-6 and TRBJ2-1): GAGVSQSPRYKVTKRGQDVALRCDPISGHVSLYWYRQALGQGPEFLTYFNYEAQQDKSGLPNDRFSAERPEGSISTLTIQRTEQRDSAMYRCASSLLGGRADEQFFGPGTRLTVL.

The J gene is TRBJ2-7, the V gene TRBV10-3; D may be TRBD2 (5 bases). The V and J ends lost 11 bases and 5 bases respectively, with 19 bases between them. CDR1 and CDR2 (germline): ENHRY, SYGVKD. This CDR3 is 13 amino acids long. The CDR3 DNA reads TGTGCCTCAAGGGAGAAGGGCTCGAACGAGCAGTACTTC. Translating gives CASREKGSNEQYF.

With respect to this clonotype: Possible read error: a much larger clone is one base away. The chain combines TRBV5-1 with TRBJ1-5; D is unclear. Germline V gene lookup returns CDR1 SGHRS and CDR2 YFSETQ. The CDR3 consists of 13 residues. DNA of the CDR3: TGCGCCGGCAGCGTATATAGCAATCAGCCCCAGCATTTT. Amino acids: CAGSVYSNQPQHF. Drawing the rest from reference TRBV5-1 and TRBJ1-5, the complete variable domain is KAGVTQTPRYLIKTRGQQVTLSCSPISGHRSVSWYQQTPGQGLQFLFEYFSETQRNKGNFPGRFSGRQFSNSRSEMNVSTLELGDSALYLCAGSVYSNQPQHFGDGTRLSIL.

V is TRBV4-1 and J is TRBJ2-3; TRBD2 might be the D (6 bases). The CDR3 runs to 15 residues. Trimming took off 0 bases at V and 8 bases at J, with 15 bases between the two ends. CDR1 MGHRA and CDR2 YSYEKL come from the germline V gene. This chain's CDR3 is CASSQEPPPGVTQYF. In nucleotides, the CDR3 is TGCGCCAGCAGCCAAGAACCGCCGCCGGGGGTTACGCAGTATTTT.

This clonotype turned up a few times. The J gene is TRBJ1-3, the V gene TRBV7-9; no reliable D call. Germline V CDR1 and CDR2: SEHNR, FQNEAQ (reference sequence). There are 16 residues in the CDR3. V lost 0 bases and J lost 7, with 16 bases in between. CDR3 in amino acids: CASSLASPSRQNTIYF. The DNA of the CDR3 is TGTGCCAGCAGCTTAGCCTCCCCCTCGAGGCAGAACACCATATATTTT.

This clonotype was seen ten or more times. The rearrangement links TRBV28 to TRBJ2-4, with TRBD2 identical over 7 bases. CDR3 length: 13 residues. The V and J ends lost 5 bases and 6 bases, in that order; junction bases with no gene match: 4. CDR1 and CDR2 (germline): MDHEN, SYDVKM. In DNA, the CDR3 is TGTGCCAGCAGTCGGGGGGTTGGAAACATTCAGTACTTC. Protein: CASSRGVGNIQYF.

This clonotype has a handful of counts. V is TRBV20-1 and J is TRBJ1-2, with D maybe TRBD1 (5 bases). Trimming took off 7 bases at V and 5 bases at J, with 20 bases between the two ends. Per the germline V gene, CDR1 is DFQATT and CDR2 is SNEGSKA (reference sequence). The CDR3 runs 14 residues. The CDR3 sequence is CSVTMRDSDYGYTF. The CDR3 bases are TGCAGTGTTACAATGAGGGACTCGGATTATGGCTACACCTTC.

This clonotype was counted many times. CDR3 sequence reads: CASSEGGGAEDTQYF. The DNA for the CDR3 is TGTGCCAGCAGTGAAGGGGGGGGGGCAGAAGATACGCAGTATTTT. This rearrangement joins TRBV2 to TRBJ2-3; tentatively, D is TRBD2 (7 bases). V gave up 1 base and J gave up 5 bases, with 13 bases separating them. CDR3 length equals 15 residues. CDR1 is SNHLY, CDR2 FYNNEI, per germline. Looking up the rest from reference TRBV2 and TRBJ2-3 gives the full variable domain: EPEVTQTPSHQVTQMGQEVILRCVPISNHLYFYWYRQILGQKVEFLVSFYNNEISEKSEIFDDQFSVERPDGSNFTLKIRSTKLEDSAMYFCASSEGGGAEDTQYFGPGTRLTVL.

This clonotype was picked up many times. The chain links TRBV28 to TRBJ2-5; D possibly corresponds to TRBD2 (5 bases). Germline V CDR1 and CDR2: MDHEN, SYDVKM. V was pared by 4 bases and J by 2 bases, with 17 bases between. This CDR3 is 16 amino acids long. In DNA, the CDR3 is TGTGCCAGCAGTTCACTACTAAGCGGAGATCAAGAGACCCAGTACTTC. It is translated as CASSSLLSGDQETQYF.

Written as DNA, the CDR3 is TGTGCCAGCAGCTCCGAGGACGGCTACGAGCAGTACTTC. Protein product: CASSSEDGYEQYF. The rearrangement uses TRBV7-6 and TRBJ2-7; D uncertain. The germline V gene encodes CDR1 SGHVS and CDR2 FNYEAQ. The CDR3 length is 13 residues. V lost 4 bases to trimming and J lost 3 bases, with 10 bases between them.

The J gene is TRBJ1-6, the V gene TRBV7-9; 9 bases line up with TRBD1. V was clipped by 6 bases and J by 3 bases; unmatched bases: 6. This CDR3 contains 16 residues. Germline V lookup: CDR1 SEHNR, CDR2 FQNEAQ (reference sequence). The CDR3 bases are TGTGCCAGCAGTCAGACAGGGGGAAGCTATAATTCACCCCTCCACTTT. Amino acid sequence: CASSQTGGSYNSPLHF.

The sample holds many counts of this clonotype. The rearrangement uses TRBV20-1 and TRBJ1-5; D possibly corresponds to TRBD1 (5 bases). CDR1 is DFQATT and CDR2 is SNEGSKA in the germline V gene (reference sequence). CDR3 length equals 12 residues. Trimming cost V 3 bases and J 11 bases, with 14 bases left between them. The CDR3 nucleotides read TGCAGTGCTAGTGCGGCAGGGCGAGCCCAGCATTTT. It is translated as CSASAAGRAQHF.

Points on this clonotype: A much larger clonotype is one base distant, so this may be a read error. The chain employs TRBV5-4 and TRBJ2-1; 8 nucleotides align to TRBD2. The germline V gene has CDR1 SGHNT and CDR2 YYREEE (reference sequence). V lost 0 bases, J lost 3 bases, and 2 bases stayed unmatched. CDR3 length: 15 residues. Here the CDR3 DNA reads TGTGCCAGCAGCTTGGGACTAGCGTACTACAATGAGCAGTTCTTC. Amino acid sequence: CASSLGLAYYNEQFF. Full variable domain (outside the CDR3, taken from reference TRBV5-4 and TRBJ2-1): ETGVTQSPTHLIKTRGQQVTLRCSSQSGHNTVSWYQQALGQGPQFIFQYYREEENGRGNFPPRFSGLQFPNYSSELNVNALELDDSALYLCASSLGLAYYNEQFFGPGTRLTVL.

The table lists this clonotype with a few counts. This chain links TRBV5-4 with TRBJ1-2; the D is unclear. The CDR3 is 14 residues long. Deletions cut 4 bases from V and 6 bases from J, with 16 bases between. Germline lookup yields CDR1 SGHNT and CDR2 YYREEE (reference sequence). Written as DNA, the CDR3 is TGTGCCAGCAGCCCCCCGCAGAGCCTAGATGGCTACACCTTC. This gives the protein CASSPPQSLDGYTF. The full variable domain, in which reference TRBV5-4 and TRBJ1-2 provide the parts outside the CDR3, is ETGVTQSPTHLIKTRGQQVTLRCSSQSGHNTVSWYQQALGQGPQFIFQYYREEENGRGNFPPRFSGLQFPNYSSELNVNALELDDSALYLCASSPPQSLDGYTFGSGTRLTVV.

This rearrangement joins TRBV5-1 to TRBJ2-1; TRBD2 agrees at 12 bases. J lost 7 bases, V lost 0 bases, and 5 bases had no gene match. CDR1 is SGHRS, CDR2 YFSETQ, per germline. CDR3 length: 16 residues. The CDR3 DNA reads TGCGCCAGCAGCTTGGTGACTAGCGGGAGAGGAAATGAGCAGTTCTTC. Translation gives CASSLVTSGRGNEQFF.

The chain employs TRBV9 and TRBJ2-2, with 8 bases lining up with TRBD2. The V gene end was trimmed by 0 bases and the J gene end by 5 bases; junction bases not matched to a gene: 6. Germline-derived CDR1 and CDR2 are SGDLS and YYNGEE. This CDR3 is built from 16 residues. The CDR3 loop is CASSVVAAGVTGELFF. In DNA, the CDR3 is TGTGCCAGCAGCGTAGTTGCAGCGGGAGTGACCGGGGAGCTGTTTTTT. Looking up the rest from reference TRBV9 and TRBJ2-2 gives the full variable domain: DSGVTQTPKHLITATGQRVTLRCSPRSGDLSVYWYQQSLDQGLQFLIQYYNGEERAKGNILERFSAQQFPDLHSELNLSSLELGDSALYFCASSVVAAGVTGELFFGEGSRLTVL.

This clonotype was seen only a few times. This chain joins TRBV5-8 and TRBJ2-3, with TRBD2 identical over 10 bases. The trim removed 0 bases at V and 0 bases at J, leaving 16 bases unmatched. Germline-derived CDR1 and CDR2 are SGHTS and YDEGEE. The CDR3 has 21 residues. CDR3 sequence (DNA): TGTGCCAGCAGCTTGGCGCGGCTAGCGGGAGTCCTGGGTGAAAGCACAGATACGCAGTATTTT. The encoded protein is CASSLARLAGVLGESTDTQYF.

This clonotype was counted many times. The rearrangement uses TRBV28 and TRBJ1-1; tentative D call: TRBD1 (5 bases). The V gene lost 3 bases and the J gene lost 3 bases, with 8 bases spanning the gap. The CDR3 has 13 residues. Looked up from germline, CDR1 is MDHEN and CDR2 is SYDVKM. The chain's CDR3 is CASSFQGDTEAFF. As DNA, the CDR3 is TGTGCCAGCAGTTTCCAGGGAGACACTGAAGCTTTCTTT.

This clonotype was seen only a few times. CDR3 DNA: TGCGCCAGCAGCTTTTTGCGGACAGGTGGTTCGGATACGCAGTATTTT. Protein product: CASSFLRTGGSDTQYF. This chain joins TRBV5-1 and TRBJ2-3, with 7 bases aligning to TRBD1. V lost 2 bases, J lost 6 bases, and 12 bases stayed unmatched. Germline CDR1 SGHRS, CDR2 YFSETQ. This CDR3 is built from 16 residues. The entire variable domain, with the rest obtained from reference TRBV5-1 and TRBJ2-3, is as follows: KAGVTQTPRYLIKTRGQQVTLSCSPISGHRSVSWYQQTPGQGLQFLFEYFSETQRNKGNFPGRFSGRQFSNSRSEMNVSTLELGDSALYLCASSFLRTGGSDTQYFGPGTRLTVL.

CDR3 loop: CSASPFQGEKLFF. The CDR3 DNA follows: TGCAGTGCTAGCCCATTCCAGGGTGAAAAACTGTTTTTT. The chain employs TRBV20-1 and TRBJ1-4; the D gene is possibly TRBD1 (5 bases). The CDR3 extends over 13 amino acids. Germline V gene sequence: CDR1 DFQATT, CDR2 SNEGSKA (reference sequence). V was pared by 3 bases and J by 7 bases, with 12 bases between.

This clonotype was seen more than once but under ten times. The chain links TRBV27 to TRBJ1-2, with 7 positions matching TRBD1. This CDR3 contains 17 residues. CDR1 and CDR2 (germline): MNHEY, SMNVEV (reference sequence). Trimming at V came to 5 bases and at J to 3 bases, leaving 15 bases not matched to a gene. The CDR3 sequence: CASSPRQGREGYYGYTF. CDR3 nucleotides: TGTGCCAGCAGTCCCCGACAGGGAAGGGAGGGCTACTATGGCTACACCTTC.

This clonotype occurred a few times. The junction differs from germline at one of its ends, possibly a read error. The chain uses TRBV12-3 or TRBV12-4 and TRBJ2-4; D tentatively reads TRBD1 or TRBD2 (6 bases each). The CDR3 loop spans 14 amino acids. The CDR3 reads CASTRTGARNIQYF. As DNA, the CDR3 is TGTGCCAGCACGAGAACGGGGGCCAGAAACATTCAGTACTTC.

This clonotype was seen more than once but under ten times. Here the CDR3 DNA reads TGTGCCAGTAGACCCACGGACAGTGGGGGAAGAGGGGGCTACACCTTC. Protein sequence: CASRPTDSGGRGGYTF. The gene calls are TRBV19 and TRBJ1-2; D possibly corresponds to TRBD1 (6 bases). Trimming took 6 bases from V and 8 from J, leaving 25 bases between them. Per germline, CDR1 LNHDA and CDR2 SQIVND (reference sequence). The CDR3 runs to 16 residues.

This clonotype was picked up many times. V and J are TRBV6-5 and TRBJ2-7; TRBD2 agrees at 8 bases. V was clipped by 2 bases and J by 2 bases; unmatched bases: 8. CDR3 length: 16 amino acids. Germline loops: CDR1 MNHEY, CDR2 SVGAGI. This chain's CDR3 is CASSYARLAQTYEQYF. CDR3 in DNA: TGTGCCAGCAGTTACGCCCGACTAGCGCAGACCTACGAGCAGTACTTC.

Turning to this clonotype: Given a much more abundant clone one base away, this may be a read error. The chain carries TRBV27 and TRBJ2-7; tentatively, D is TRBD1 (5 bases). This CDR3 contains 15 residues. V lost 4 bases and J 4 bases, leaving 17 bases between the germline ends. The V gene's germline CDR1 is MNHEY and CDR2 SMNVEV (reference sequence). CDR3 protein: CASSWEGAGLYEQYF. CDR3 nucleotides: TGTGCCAGCAGTTGGGAAGGGGCAGGGTTATACGAGCAGTACTTC.

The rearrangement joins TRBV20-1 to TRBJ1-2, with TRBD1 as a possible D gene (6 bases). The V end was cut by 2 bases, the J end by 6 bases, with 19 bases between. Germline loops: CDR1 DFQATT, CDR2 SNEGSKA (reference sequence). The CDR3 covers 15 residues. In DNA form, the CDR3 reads TGCAGTGCTAGACGACTAGCCGGGGGCGCGAATGGCTACACCTTC. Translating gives CSARRLAGGANGYTF.

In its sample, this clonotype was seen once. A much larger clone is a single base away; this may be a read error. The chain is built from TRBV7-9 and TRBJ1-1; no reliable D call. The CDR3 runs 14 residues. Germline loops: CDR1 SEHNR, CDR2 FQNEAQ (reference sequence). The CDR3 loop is CASSLEQLNTEDFF. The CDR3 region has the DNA TGTGCCAGCAGCTTAGAACAGCTAAACACTGAAGATTTCTTT.

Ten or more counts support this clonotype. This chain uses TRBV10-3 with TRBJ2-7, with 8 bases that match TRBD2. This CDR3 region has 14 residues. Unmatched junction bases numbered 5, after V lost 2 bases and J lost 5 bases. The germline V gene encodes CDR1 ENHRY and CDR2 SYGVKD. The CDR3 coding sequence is TGTGCCATCAGTGAGCGGGAGGGCCTCAACGAGCAGTACTTC. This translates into CAISEREGLNEQYF.

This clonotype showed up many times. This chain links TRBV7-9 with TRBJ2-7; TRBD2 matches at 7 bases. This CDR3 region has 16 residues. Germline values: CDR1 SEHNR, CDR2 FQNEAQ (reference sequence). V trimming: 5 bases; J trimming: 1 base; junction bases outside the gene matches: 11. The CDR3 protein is CASSTPSAGASYEQYF. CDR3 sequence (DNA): TGTGCCAGCAGCACTCCCTCGGCGGGAGCTTCCTACGAGCAGTACTTC.

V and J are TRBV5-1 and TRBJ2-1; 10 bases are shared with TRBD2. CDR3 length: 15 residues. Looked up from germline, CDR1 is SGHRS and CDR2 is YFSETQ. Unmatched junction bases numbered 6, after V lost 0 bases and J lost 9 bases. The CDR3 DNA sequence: TGCGCCAGCAGCTTGGTGGCTAGCGGGAGAGGTGAGCAGTTCTTC. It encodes CASSLVASGRGEQFF.

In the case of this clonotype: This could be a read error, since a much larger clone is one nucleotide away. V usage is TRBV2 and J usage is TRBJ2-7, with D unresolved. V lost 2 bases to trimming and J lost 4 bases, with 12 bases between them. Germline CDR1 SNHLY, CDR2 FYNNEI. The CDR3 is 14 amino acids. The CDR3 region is CASSETKTPYEQYF. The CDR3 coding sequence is TGTGCCAGCAGTGAAACGAAGACACCGTACGAGCAGTACTTC.